The 22 T cell receptor beta chains presented below share a single source sample, sequenced in a study of blood T cells in healthy people across ages. With a J-beta primer mix and a sample-barcoded 5' primer, a second PCR ran 7 to 11 cycles. Each CDR3 protein gets one entry after TCRdb re-called the 5' RACE reads with MiXCR. In the table there are 1.5 million to 2 million distinct CDR3 sequences, around half of which are singletons. Specimen: blood. The source is a woman aged 40-49 years in good health.

Concerning this clonotype itself: One junction end disagrees with the germline gene, perhaps due to a read error. This chain connects TRBV28 to TRBJ2-5; TRBD2 is a possible D gene (5 bases). Judging by the DNA end, TRBJ2-7 fits better; the J call may be wrong. The CDR3 is made up of 14 amino acids. Germline V gene data show CDR1 as MDHEN and CDR2 as SYDVKM. The CDR3 region is CASSVWGVVYEQYF. DNA for the CDR3: TGTGCCAGCAGTGTATGGGGAGTGGTCTACGAGCAGTACTTC.

This clonotype has just a few counts. The chain employs TRBV20-1 and TRBJ2-1; 8 bases map to TRBD1. This CDR3 is built from 15 residues. V shed 6 bases, J shed 3 bases, and the junction held 10 bases outside the gene matches. CDR1 is DFQATT, CDR2 SNEGSKA, per germline (reference sequence). In DNA, the CDR3 is TGCAGTGCCAATCGGGACAGGTTCAACTACAATGAGCAGTTCTTC. It encodes CSANRDRFNYNEQFF.

This clonotype was seen a few times. The chain employs TRBV27 and TRBJ1-4, with D tentatively TRBD1 (5 bases). The CDR3 totals 14 residues. The germline CDR1 and CDR2 sequences are MNHEY and SMNVEV (reference sequence). V was shortened by 4 bases and J by 7 bases, with 13 bases between the two germline ends. CDR3 in amino acids: CASSSPSRGEKLFF. DNA for the CDR3: TGTGCCAGCAGTTCCCCTTCAAGGGGTGAAAAACTGTTTTTT.

The V and J genes are TRBV7-2 and TRBJ2-5; 7 nucleotides line up with TRBD2. The CDR3 runs to 16 residues. After removal of 0 bases from V and 5 bases from J, the junction contained 9 bases not matched to a gene. Germline V gene lookup returns CDR1 SGHTA and CDR2 FQGNSA. The CDR3 DNA reads TGTGCCAGCAGCTTAGCCCCCCCGGGGCGGGAGGAGACCCAGTACTTC. This translates into CASSLAPPGREETQYF.

This clonotype was observed a few times. The V and J genes are TRBV7-9 and TRBJ2-3; 9 nucleotides align to TRBD1. Germline CDR1 is SEHNR and CDR2 is FQNEAQ (reference sequence). Trimming removed 7 bases from V and 5 bases from J; junction bases left unmatched: 13. The CDR3 length is 16 residues. The CDR3 region has the DNA TGTGCCAGCACCCTAACTACAGGGGGCAGGGGAGATACGCAGTATTTT. Protein sequence: CASTLTTGGRGDTQYF. Based on the CDR3 plus reference TRBV7-9 and TRBJ2-3, the full variable domain is DTGVSQNPRHKITKRGQNVTFRCDPISEHNRLYWYRQTLGQGPEFLTYFQNEAQLEKSRLLSDRFSAERPKGSFSTLEIQRTEQGDSAMYLCASTLTTGGRGDTQYFGPGTRLTVL.

The genes are TRBV7-2 and TRBJ1-2; D unclear. Germline loops: CDR1 SGHTA, CDR2 FQGNSA. This CDR3 has 14 amino acids. Trimming cost V 1 base and J 7 bases, with 13 bases left between them. CDR3 DNA: TGTGCCAGCAGCTTAGAGAGTTGGGAGGGTGGCTACACCTTC. Translated, it gives CASSLESWEGGYTF.

The chain combines TRBV6-5 with TRBJ2-7; 10 bases map to TRBD2. V was pared by 5 bases and J by 1 base, with 5 bases of the junction left unmatched. The CDR3 totals 15 residues. Looked up from germline, CDR1 is MNHEY and CDR2 is SVGAGI. The CDR3 loop is CASSSGGAPSYEQYF. The CDR3 DNA follows: TGTGCCAGCAGTAGCGGGGGGGCCCCTTCCTACGAGCAGTACTTC.

This clonotype was found many times. The genes are TRBV5-1 and TRBJ2-7; D uncertain. The CDR3 length is 13 residues. CDR1 is SGHRS and CDR2 is YFSETQ in the germline V gene. V dropped 4 bases and J dropped 2 bases, with 10 bases sitting between them. The CDR3 loop reads CASSPPTPYEQYF. The CDR3 nucleotides read TGCGCCAGCAGCCCACCGACCCCCTACGAGCAGTACTTC.

The rearrangement links TRBV3-1 to TRBJ2-4; D is unresolved. The end of the DNA aligns better with TRBJ2-7, so the J call may be wrong. CDR1 and CDR2 (germline): LGHDT, YNNKEL (reference sequence). CDR3 length equals 15 residues. The CDR3 loop is CASSLAQLAPYEQYF. Written as DNA, the CDR3 is TGTGCCAGCAGCCTCGCCCAGCTTGCCCCCTACGAGCAGTACTTC.

The chain links TRBV28 to TRBJ2-7; 8 bases match TRBD1. After removal of 7 bases from V and 0 bases from J, the junction contained 8 bases not matched to a gene. This CDR3 is built from 15 residues. Germline CDR1 is MDHEN and CDR2 is SYDVKM. The CDR3 DNA reads as TGTGCCAGCACCCAAACCGGGACAGGCTCCTACGAGCAGTACTTC. Its translation is CASTQTGTGSYEQYF.

The chain combines TRBV5-1 with TRBJ2-3; D perhaps matches TRBD2 (5 bases). The CDR3 has 15 residues. Germline assignment: CDR1 SGHRS and CDR2 YFSETQ. Trimming pared 1 base from V and 4 bases from J, leaving 13 bases between. Here the CDR3 reads CASSLLGFSADTQYF. DNA of the CDR3: TGCGCCAGCAGCTTGTTAGGGTTTAGCGCAGATACGCAGTATTTT.

The gene calls are TRBV20-1 and TRBJ2-5; 8 nucleotides agree with TRBD1. The ends lost 6 bases at V and 5 bases at J; junction bases unmatched: 8. The germline CDR1 and CDR2 sequences are DFQATT and SNEGSKA (reference sequence). This CDR3 comprises 13 residues. In DNA form, the CDR3 reads TGCAGTGCGCCCATCGACAGGGGTGAGACCCAGTACTTC. Amino acid sequence: CSAPIDRGETQYF.

The chain couples TRBV7-2 to TRBJ2-1; D tentatively fits TRBD1 or TRBD2 (5 bases each). Germline V gene sequence: CDR1 SGHTA, CDR2 FQGNSA. V was trimmed by 5 bases and J by 4 bases, leaving 30 bases between them. This CDR3 has 20 residues. CDR3: CASSQRPLYGTRVGYNEQFF. The CDR3 region has the DNA TGTGCCAGCAGCCAGCGTCCTCTCTACGGGACGAGGGTGGGGTACAATGAGCAGTTCTTC.

The V and J genes are TRBV7-7 and TRBJ2-7; D is unresolved. CDR3 length: 13 amino acids. The V gene's germline CDR1 is SSHAT and CDR2 FNYEAQ (reference sequence). The chain's CDR3 is CASPVPYSYEQYF. The DNA of the CDR3 is TGTGCTAGCCCCGTTCCATATTCCTACGAGCAGTACTTC.

This clonotype has just a few counts. The chain couples TRBV4-2 to TRBJ2-1; D remains unclear. Germline CDR1 reads LGHNA; CDR2 reads YNFKEQ. This CDR3 region has 15 residues. V was pared by 1 base and J by 9 bases, with 16 bases between. DNA of the CDR3: TGTGCCAGCAGCCAAGCCACCCGTGGAATGGGTGAGCAGTTCTTC. As protein: CASSQATRGMGEQFF.

The J gene is TRBJ2-3, the V gene TRBV3-1; unclear D gene. Trimming took off 1 base at V and 2 bases at J, with 4 bases between the two ends. CDR1 LGHDT and CDR2 YNNKEL come from the germline V gene (reference sequence). This CDR3 has 13 residues. The CDR3 sequence is CASSQVATDTQYF. In DNA form, the CDR3 reads TGTGCCAGCAGCCAAGTCGCCACAGATACGCAGTATTTT.

The chain joins TRBV4-3 to TRBJ2-3, with TRBD2 matching 9 bases. CDR3 size: 18 residues. CDR1 and CDR2 (germline): LGHNA, YSLEER. The V and J ends lost 4 bases and 4 bases, in that order; junction bases with no gene match: 15. The CDR3 DNA follows: TGCGCCAGCAGCCCCGCGAGGGGTGCTAGCGGGGACGCAGATACGCAGTATTTT. Translating it yields CASSPARGASGDADTQYF.

The V call is TRBV28, the J call TRBJ2-1; D is undetermined. The CDR3 sequence is 13 residues long. From germline, CDR1 is MDHEN and CDR2 SYDVKM. V was shortened by 2 bases and J by 10 bases, with 12 bases between the two germline ends. The CDR3 DNA reads as TGTGCCAGCAGTTTACCAGGTTCTGGGGAGCAGTTCTTC. Translated: CASSLPGSGEQFF.

In its sample, this clonotype was seen a few times. This chain uses TRBV7-6 with TRBJ2-1; the match to TRBD2 covers 14 bases. This CDR3 region has 16 residues. With V trimmed by 5 bases and J by 9 bases, 9 bases remained unmatched. Germline V gene sequence: CDR1 SGHVS, CDR2 FNYEAQ. CDR3 nucleotides: TGTGCCAGCAGCACCCCGACTAGCGGGGGGGCCCCTGAGCAGTTCTTC. It codes for CASSTPTSGGAPEQFF.

This chain uses TRBV7-2 with TRBJ2-5; a weak D match, TRBD1 (7 bases). CDR1 and CDR2 from the germline V gene are SGHTA and FQGNSA. Trimming took off 5 bases at V and 5 bases at J, with 21 bases between the two ends. This CDR3 has 16 amino acids. This CDR3 reads CASSPQGQATRETQYF. The CDR3 coding sequence is TGTGCCAGCAGCCCACAAGGACAGGCGACTAGGGAGACCCAGTACTTC.

The chain recombines TRBV27 with TRBJ2-1; D is possibly TRBD1 (6 bases). The CDR3 is 15 amino acids. The germline CDR1 and CDR2 sequences are MNHEY and SMNVEV (reference sequence). Trimming took off 6 bases at V and 5 bases at J, with 17 bases between the two ends. The CDR3 DNA sequence: TGTGCCAGCAGAAAATTTCAGGGGCTTAACAATGAGCAGTTCTTC. It codes for CASRKFQGLNNEQFF.

The chain joins TRBV6-6 to TRBJ2-3; 8 bases align to TRBD1. V trimming: 8 bases; J trimming: 9 bases; junction bases outside the gene matches: 10. Germline CDR1 is MNHNY and CDR2 is SVGAGI (reference sequence). The CDR3 is 13 residues long. CDR3 region: CASLNLDRVTQYF. Here the CDR3 DNA reads TGTGCCAGCCTCAATCTGGACAGGGTGACGCAGTATTTT.